The text below deals with one TCR beta chain. Its antigen is unknown. An input of roughly 0.5 to 1 ug of RNA was subjected to reverse transcription using random hexamers. TCRdb used MiXCR to reprocess the immunoSEQ multiplex PCR reads, holding one entry per CDR3 protein. The sample has over 100,000 distinct CDR3 sequences; just under 95% are singletons. The data derive from a study of CD8 T cells in Susac syndrome. Study background: Blood was drawn from Susac syndrome patients while they were therapy-naive, on corticosteroids, or on intravenous immunoglobulin alone.

CDR3 length equals 15 residues. CDR1 and CDR2 from the germline V gene are SGHRS and YFSETQ. The J segment lost 0 bases and the V segment lost 4 bases, leaving 5 bases of the junction unmatched. Whole-study results and caveats: The peak of CD8+ clonal expansion in Susac was seen in TEMRA cells and active patients.

TCR beta sequencing was performed on blood CD8+ and CD4+ T cells. The V call is TRBV5-1, the J call TRBJ2-3; 7 bases line up with TRBD2. Sequencing was done on a sample of CD8+ T cells from PBMCs. The receptor's source is a human donor with Susac syndrome. The CDR3 coding sequence is TGCGCCAGCAGCCGGGACTACACTAGCACAGATACGCAGTATTTT. This codes for CASSRDYTSTDTQYF.